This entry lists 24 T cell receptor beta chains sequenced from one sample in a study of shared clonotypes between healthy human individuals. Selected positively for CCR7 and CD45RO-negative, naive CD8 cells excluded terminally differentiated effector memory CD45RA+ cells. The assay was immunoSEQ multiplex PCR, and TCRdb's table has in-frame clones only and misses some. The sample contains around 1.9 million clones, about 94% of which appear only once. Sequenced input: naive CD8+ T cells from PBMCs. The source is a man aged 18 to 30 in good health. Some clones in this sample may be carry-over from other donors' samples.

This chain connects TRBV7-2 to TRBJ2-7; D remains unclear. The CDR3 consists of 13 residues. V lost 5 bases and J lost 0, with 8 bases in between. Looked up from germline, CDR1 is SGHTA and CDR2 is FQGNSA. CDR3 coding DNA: TGTGCCAGCAGCCAAGACCGCTCCTACGAGCAGTACTTC. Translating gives CASSQDRSYEQYF.

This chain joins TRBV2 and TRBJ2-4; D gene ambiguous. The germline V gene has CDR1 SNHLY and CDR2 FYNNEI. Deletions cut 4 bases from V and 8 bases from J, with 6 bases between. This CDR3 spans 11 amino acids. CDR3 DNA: TGTGCCAGCAGTGCCCAATACATTCAGTACTTC. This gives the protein CASSAQYIQYF.

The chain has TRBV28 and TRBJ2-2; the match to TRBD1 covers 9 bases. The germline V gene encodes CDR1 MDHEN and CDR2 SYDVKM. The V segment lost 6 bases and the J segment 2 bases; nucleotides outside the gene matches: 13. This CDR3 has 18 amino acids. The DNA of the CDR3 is TGTGCCAGCAGGCCCCGGGACAGGGTAGTGAGAAACACCGGGGAGCTGTTTTTT. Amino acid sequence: CASRPRDRVVRNTGELFF.

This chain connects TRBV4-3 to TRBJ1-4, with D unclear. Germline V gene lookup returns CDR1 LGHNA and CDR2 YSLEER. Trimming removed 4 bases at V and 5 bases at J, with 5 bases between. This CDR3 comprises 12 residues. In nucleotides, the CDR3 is TGCGCCAGCAGCCGACGGAATGAAAAACTGTTTTTT. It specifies CASSRRNEKLFF.

The CDR3 sequence is CASSVGAGREKLFF. CDR3 nucleotides: TGTGCCAGCAGCGTGGGGGCAGGACGGGAAAAACTGTTTTTT. The V gene is TRBV7-8, the J gene TRBJ1-4, with a possible D match to TRBD1 (6 bases). The CDR3 has 14 amino acids. V lost 5 bases, J lost 8 bases, and 15 bases lay in between. Germline V CDR1 and CDR2: SGHVS, FQNEAQ.

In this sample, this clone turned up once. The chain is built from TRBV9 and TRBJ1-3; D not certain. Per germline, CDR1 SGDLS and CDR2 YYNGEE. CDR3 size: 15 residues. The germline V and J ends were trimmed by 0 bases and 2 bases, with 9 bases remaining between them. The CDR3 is CASSVGAGTGNTIYF. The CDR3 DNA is TGTGCCAGCAGCGTAGGGGCAGGAACTGGAAACACCATATATTTT.

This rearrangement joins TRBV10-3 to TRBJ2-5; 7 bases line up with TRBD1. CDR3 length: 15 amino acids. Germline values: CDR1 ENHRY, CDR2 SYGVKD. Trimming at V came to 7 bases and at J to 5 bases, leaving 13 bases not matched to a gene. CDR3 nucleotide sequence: TGTGCCATCACCCCAGGAAACACAGGGGCGGAGACCCAGTACTTC. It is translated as CAITPGNTGAETQYF.

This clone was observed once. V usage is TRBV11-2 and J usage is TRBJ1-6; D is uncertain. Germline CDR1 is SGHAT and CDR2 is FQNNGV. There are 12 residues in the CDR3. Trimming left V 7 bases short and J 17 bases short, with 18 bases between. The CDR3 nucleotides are TGTGCCAGCAACGATATAGGTAGAGCCTTCCACTTT. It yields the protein CASNDIGRAFHF.

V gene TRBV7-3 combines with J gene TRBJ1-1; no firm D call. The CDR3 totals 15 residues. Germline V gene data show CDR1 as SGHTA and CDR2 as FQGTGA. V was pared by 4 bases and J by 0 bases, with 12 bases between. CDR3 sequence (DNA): TGTGCCAGCAGCTCCCTCCCACCTTTGAACACTGAAGCTTTCTTT. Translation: CASSSLPPLNTEAFF. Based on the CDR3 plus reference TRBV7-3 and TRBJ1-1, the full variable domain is GAGVSQTPSNKVTEKGKYVELRCDPISGHTALYWYRQSLGQGPEFLIYFQGTGAADDSGLPNDRFFAVRPEGSVSTLKIQRTERGDSAVYLCASSSLPPLNTEAFFGQGTRLTVV.

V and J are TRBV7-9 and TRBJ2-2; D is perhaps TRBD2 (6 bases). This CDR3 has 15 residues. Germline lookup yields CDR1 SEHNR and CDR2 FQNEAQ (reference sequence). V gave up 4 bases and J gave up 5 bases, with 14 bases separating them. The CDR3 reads CASSSYRGTTGELFF. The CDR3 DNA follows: TGTGCCAGCAGCTCCTACCGGGGGACTACCGGGGAGCTGTTTTTT.

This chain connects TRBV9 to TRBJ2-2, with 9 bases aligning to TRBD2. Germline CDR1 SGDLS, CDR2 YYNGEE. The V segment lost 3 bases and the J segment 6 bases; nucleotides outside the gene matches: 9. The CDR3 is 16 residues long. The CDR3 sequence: CASSAPGTSFSGELFF. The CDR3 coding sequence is TGTGCCAGCAGCGCCCCCGGGACTAGCTTTTCCGGGGAGCTGTTTTTT.

The CDR3 protein is CASSGDRLNTEAFF. The CDR3, as DNA: TGTGCCAGCAGTGGGGACAGATTGAACACTGAAGCTTTCTTT. The V call is TRBV6-5, the J call TRBJ1-1; 7 bases match TRBD1. The ends lost 5 bases at V and 0 bases at J; junction bases unmatched: 3. The CDR3 totals 14 residues. Looked up from germline, CDR1 is MNHEY and CDR2 is SVGAGI.

The CDR3 DNA follows: TGTGCCAGCAGCCCCTATAAAGAGACCCAGTACTTC. Amino acids: CASSPYKETQYF. The gene calls are TRBV7-9 and TRBJ2-5; D unresolved. Trimming left V 5 bases short and J 3 bases short, with 7 bases between. This CDR3 has 12 residues. Germline V lookup: CDR1 SEHNR, CDR2 FQNEAQ (reference sequence). The full variable domain, with the rest looked up from reference TRBV7-9 and TRBJ2-5, is DTGVSQNPRHKITKRGQNVTFRCDPISEHNRLYWYRQTLGQGPEFLTYFQNEAQLEKSRLLSDRFSAERPKGSFSTLEIQRTEQGDSAMYLCASSPYKETQYFGPGTRLLVL.

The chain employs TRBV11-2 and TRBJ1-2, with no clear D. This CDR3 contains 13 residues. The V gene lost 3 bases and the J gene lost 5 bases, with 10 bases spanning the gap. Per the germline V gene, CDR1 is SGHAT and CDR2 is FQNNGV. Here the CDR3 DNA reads TGTGCCAGCAGCTTGGGTTCACTTTATGGCTACACCTTC. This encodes CASSLGSLYGYTF.

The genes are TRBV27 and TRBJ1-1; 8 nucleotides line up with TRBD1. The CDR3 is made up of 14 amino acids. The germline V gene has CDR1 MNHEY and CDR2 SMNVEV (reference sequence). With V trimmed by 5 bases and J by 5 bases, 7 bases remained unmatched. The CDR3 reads CASSVTGEGTEAFF. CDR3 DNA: TGTGCCAGCAGTGTGACAGGGGAGGGAACTGAAGCTTTCTTT.

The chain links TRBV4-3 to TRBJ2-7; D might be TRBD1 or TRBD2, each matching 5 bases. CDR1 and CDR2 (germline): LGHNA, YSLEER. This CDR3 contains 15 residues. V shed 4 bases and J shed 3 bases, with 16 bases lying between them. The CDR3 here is CASSPAAGRSYEQYF. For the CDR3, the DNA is TGCGCCAGCAGCCCCGCGGCAGGGAGAAGCTACGAGCAGTACTTC.

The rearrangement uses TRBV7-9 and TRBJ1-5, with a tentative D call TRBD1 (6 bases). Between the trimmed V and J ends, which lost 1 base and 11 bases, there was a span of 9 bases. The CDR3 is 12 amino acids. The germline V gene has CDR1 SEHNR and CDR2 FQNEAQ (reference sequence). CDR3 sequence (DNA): TGTGCCAGCAGCTTAGGGAAGGGGGCCCAGCATTTT. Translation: CASSLGKGAQHF. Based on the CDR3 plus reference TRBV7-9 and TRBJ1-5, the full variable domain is DTGVSQNPRHKITKRGQNVTFRCDPISEHNRLYWYRQTLGQGPEFLTYFQNEAQLEKSRLLSDRFSAERPKGSFSTLEIQRTEQGDSAMYLCASSLGKGAQHFGDGTRLSIL.

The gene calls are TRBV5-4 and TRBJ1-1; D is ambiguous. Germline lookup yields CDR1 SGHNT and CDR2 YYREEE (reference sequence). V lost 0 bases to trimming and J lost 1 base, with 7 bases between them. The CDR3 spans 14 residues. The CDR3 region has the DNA TGTGCCAGCAGCTTGGGGTATGGGAACACTGAAGCTTTCTTT. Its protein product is CASSLGYGNTEAFF.

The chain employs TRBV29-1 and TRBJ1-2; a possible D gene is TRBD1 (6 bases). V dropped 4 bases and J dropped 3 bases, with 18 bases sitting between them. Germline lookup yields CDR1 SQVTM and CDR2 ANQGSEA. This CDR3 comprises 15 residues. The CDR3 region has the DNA TGCAGCGTTGTAGGGGGACCATCACCGGACTATGGCTACACCTTC. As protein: CSVVGGPSPDYGYTF. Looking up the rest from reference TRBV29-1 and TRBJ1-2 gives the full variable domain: SAVISQKPSRDICQRGTSLTIQCQVDSQVTMMFWYRQQPGQSLTLIATANQGSEATYESGFVIDKFPISRPNLTFSTLTVSNMSPEDSSIYLCSVVGGPSPDYGYTFGSGTRLTVV.

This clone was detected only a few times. The CDR3 DNA reads as TGTGCCAGTAGTATTACAGGCCCCACAGATACGCAGTATTTT. This gives the protein CASSITGPTDTQYF. The J gene is TRBJ2-3, the V gene TRBV19; D is possibly TRBD1 (5 bases). The CDR3 has 14 residues. Germline-derived CDR1 and CDR2 are LNHDA and SQIVND (reference sequence). V was pared by 3 bases and J by 2 bases, with 9 bases between.

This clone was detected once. For the CDR3, the DNA is TGCGCCAGCAGCTTGGAGGGGACAGCCAATTCACCCCTCCACTTT. The encoded protein is CASSLEGTANSPLHF. The rearrangement links TRBV5-1 to TRBJ1-6, with 7 nucleotides matching TRBD1. The CDR3 length is 15 residues. CDR1 SGHRS and CDR2 YFSETQ come from the germline V gene. With 0 bases clipped from V and 7 bases from J, the junction kept 4 bases outside the gene matches. The whole variable domain, remainder taken from reference TRBV5-1 and TRBJ1-6, is KAGVTQTPRYLIKTRGQQVTLSCSPISGHRSVSWYQQTPGQGLQFLFEYFSETQRNKGNFPGRFSGRQFSNSRSEMNVSTLELGDSALYLCASSLEGTANSPLHFGNGTRLTVT.

The CDR3 reads CASSLLAGVDYYEQYF. In DNA, the CDR3 is TGTGCCAGCAGCTTACTAGCGGGAGTCGATTACTACGAGCAGTACTTC. V and J are TRBV7-2 and TRBJ2-7, with 10 bases that match TRBD2. Trimming at V came to 2 bases and at J to 3 bases, leaving 7 bases not matched to a gene. This CDR3 spans 16 amino acids. CDR1 and CDR2 from the germline V gene are SGHTA and FQGNSA.

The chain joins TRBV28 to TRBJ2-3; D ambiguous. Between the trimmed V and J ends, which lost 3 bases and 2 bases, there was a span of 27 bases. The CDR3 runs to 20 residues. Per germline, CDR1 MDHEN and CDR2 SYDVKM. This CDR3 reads CASSFGVQVQYVGATDTQYF. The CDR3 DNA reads TGTGCCAGCAGTTTTGGGGTCCAGGTCCAATATGTTGGAGCCACAGATACGCAGTATTTT.

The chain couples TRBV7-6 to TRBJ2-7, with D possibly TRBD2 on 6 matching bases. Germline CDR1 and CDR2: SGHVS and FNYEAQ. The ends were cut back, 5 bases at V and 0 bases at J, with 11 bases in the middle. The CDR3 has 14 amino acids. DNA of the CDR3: TGTGCCAGCAGCCACCGGGAGAGCTCCTACGAGCAGTACTTC. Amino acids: CASSHRESSYEQYF.